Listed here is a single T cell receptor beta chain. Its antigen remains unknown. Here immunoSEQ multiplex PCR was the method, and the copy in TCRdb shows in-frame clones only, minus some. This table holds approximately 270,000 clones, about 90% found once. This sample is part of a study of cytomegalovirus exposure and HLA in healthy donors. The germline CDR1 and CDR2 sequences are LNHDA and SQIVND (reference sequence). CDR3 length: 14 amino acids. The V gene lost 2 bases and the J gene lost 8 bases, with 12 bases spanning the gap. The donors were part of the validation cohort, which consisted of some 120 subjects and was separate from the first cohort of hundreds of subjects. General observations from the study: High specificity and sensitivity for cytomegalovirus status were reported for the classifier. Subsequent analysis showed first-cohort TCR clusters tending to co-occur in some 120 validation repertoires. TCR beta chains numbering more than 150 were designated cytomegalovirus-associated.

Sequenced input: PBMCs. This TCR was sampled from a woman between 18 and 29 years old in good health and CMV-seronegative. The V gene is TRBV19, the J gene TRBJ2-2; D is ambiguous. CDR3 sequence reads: CASSISLRLGELFF. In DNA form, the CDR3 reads TGTGCCAGTAGTATAAGTCTACGTCTGGGGGAGCTGTTTTTT.